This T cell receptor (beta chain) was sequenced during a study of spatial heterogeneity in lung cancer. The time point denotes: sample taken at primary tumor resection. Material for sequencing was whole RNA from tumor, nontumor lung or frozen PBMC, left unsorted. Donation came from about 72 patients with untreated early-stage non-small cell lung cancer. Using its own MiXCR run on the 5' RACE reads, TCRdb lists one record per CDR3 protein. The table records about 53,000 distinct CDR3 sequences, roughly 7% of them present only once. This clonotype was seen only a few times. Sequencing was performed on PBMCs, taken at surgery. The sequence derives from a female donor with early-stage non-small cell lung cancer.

The CDR3 DNA sequence: TGTGCCAGCAGGGCGACCGGACAGGGATACTCCTACGAGCAGTACTTC. This translates into CASRATGQGYSYEQYF. This chain uses TRBV28 with TRBJ2-7, with 8 positions matching TRBD1. There are 16 residues in the CDR3. Germline CDR1 MDHEN, CDR2 SYDVKM. V shed 6 bases, J shed 0 bases, and the junction held 10 bases outside the gene matches.